What follows are 29 T cell receptor beta chains derived from one specimen sequenced in a study of T cell repertoires in cytomegalovirus infection. One entry per CDR3 protein results from TCRdb running MiXCR on the reads. The table includes 680,000 or so distinct CDR3 sequences, roughly a third detected once. Their antigens are not known. The sequencing here drew on cultured PBMCs, taken from culture after CMV antigen stimulation. These receptors were obtained from a human donor in good health (CMV status not recorded). Some clones in this sample may be carry-over from other donors' samples.

This clonotype was seen ten or more times. The chain is built from TRBV7-2 and TRBJ2-5; D is ambiguous. In germline, CDR1 is SGHTA, CDR2 FQGNSA. Trimming pared 1 base from V and 4 bases from J, leaving 13 bases between. This CDR3 is 15 amino acids long. The CDR3, as DNA: TGTGCCAGCAGCTTAGTAGTTACGGAAAGAGAGACCCAGTACTTC. As protein: CASSLVVTERETQYF. Complete variable domain (other parts from reference TRBV7-2 and TRBJ2-5): GAGVSQSPSNKVTEKGKDVELRCDPISGHTALYWYRQSLGQGLEFLIYFQGNSAPDKSGLPSDRFSAERTGGSVSTLTIQRTQQEDSAVYLCASSLVVTERETQYFGPGTRLLVL.

This clonotype occurred many times. The rearrangement uses TRBV7-2 and TRBJ2-7; maybe TRBD2 (6 bases). The germline V gene has CDR1 SGHTA and CDR2 FQGNSA. This CDR3 has 15 amino acids. The V end was cut by 1 base, the J end by 3 bases, with 13 bases between. CDR3 DNA: TGTGCCAGCAGCTTAGGGGGAGGTAATCTCTACGAGCAGTACTTC. The encoded protein is CASSLGGGNLYEQYF.

This clonotype was counted between two and nine times. The chain is built from TRBV12-3 or TRBV12-4 and TRBJ2-3, with 7 bases fitting TRBD2. J was trimmed by 0 bases and V by 4 bases; bases with no gene match: 7. CDR3 length: 16 residues. The CDR3: CASSSLAASSTDTQYF. Written as DNA, the CDR3 is TGTGCCAGCAGTTCCCTAGCGGCTAGTAGCACAGATACGCAGTATTTT.

V usage is TRBV7-6 and J usage is TRBJ2-1, with 8 positions matching TRBD2. V shed 9 bases and J 8 bases; nucleotides not matched to a gene: 12. The CDR3 contains 14 residues. The germline CDR1 and CDR2 sequences are SGHVS and FNYEAQ. In nucleotides, the CDR3 is TGTGCCAGTCAACCGGGACTAGGAGTCTATGAGCAGTTCTTC. It specifies CASQPGLGVYEQFF.

This clonotype was recorded once. The V gene is TRBV20-1, the J gene TRBJ1-4; D possibly corresponds to TRBD1 (5 bases). This CDR3 contains 15 residues. V lost 0 bases and J 6 bases, leaving 14 bases between the germline ends. Per the germline V gene, CDR1 is DFQATT and CDR2 is SNEGSKA (reference sequence). CDR3 nucleotides: TGCAGTGCTAGAGATCCCGGAACGGGGGATGAAAAACTGTTTTTT. This codes for CSARDPGTGDEKLFF.

V is TRBV7-2 and J is TRBJ2-2; 11 nucleotides line up with TRBD2. CDR1 and CDR2 from the germline V gene are SGHTA and FQGNSA. The CDR3 extends over 19 amino acids. The junction had 17 bases not matched to a gene; V was cut back by 4 bases and J by 7 bases. The DNA for the CDR3 is TGTGCCAGCAGCTACCGCGCAGGGACTAGCGGTAGAAGAGGCGGGGAGCTGTTTTTT. It specifies CASSYRAGTSGRRGGELFF.

The chain uses TRBV12-3 or TRBV12-4 and TRBJ1-6, with a weak D call TRBD1 (5 bases). The CDR3 spans 17 residues. Trimming shortened V by 4 bases and J by 9 bases, and 22 bases separated the two germline ends. DNA of the CDR3: TGTGCCAGCAGTTCCAGGGTTGGGGGGAGAATGAGTTCACCCCTCCACTTT. Encoded protein: CASSSRVGGRMSSPLHF.

The chain combines TRBV11-2 with TRBJ2-2; 8 bases agree with TRBD2. CDR1 is SGHAT, CDR2 FQNNGV, per germline. There are 16 residues in the CDR3. V was clipped by 1 base and J by 0 bases; unmatched bases: 1. The DNA for the CDR3 is TGTGCCAGCAGCTTAGCGGGAGGGTCGAACACCGGGGAGCTGTTTTTT. Amino acid sequence: CASSLAGGSNTGELFF.

V and J are TRBV25-1 and TRBJ2-2; D is unclear. This CDR3 is built from 13 residues. V lost 3 bases to trimming and J lost 6 bases, with 8 bases between them. CDR1 MGHDK and CDR2 SYGVNS come from the germline V gene. The CDR3 loop reads CASSDPIAGELFF. The CDR3 coding sequence is TGTGCCAGCAGTGATCCCATCGCCGGGGAGCTGTTTTTT.

The chain carries TRBV6-6 and TRBJ1-2; D gene unclear. Germline V gives CDR1 MNHNY, CDR2 SVGAGI (reference sequence). V was trimmed by 5 bases and J by 4 bases, leaving 20 bases between them. This CDR3 is built from 16 residues. Here the CDR3 reads CASSEEDGIWGYGYTF. As DNA, the CDR3 is TGTGCCAGCAGTGAGGAGGACGGGATCTGGGGCTATGGCTACACCTTC.

The chain employs TRBV6-1 and TRBJ2-2; D is unresolved. Trimming took 5 bases from V and 7 from J, leaving 11 bases between them. This CDR3 region has 13 residues. Germline V CDR1 and CDR2: MNHNS, SASEGT. The DNA of the CDR3 is TGTGCCAGCAGTAGAGAAGGCGTCGGGGAGCTGTTTTTT. The encoded protein is CASSREGVGELFF.

In this sample, this clonotype turned up a few times. The J gene is TRBJ1-1, the V gene TRBV5-1; possible D gene TRBD1, 6 bases. Between the trimmed V and J ends, which lost 0 bases and 1 base, there was a span of 13 bases. Per the germline V gene, CDR1 is SGHRS and CDR2 is YFSETQ. The CDR3 runs to 16 residues. CDR3 DNA: TGCGCCAGCAGCTTGGGGAGACGACAGGAGAACACTGAAGCTTTCTTT. It specifies CASSLGRRQENTEAFF.

V usage is TRBV20-1 and J usage is TRBJ1-1; D unclear. In germline, CDR1 is DFQATT, CDR2 SNEGSKA (reference sequence). CDR3 size: 14 residues. The ends were cut back, 6 bases at V and 0 bases at J, with 14 bases in the middle. Here the CDR3 DNA reads TGCAGTGCCGCAAATGGCCTCATGAACACTGAAGCTTTCTTT. Its translation is CSAANGLMNTEAFF.

The chain carries TRBV6-5 and TRBJ2-2; maybe TRBD1 (5 bases). V dropped 2 bases and J dropped 1 base, with 14 bases sitting between them. Germline-derived CDR1 and CDR2 are MNHEY and SVGAGI. This CDR3 region has 17 residues. The CDR3 DNA reads TGTGCCAGCAGTTACATGGACACACTAAGGAACACCGGGGAGCTGTTTTTT. It is translated as CASSYMDTLRNTGELFF.

J is TRBJ2-3 and V is TRBV2, with D hard to call. Trimming left V 4 bases short and J 2 bases short, with 10 bases between. CDR1 is SNHLY, CDR2 FYNNEI, per germline. The CDR3 totals 14 residues. This chain's CDR3 is CASSAGQYTDTQYF. The CDR3 nucleotides read TGTGCCAGCAGTGCCGGGCAGTACACAGATACGCAGTATTTT.

V gene TRBV6-2 or TRBV6-3 combines with J gene TRBJ2-1, with TRBD2 matching 12 bases. V was clipped by 7 bases and J by 4 bases; unmatched bases: 8. This CDR3 comprises 16 residues. Looked up from germline, CDR1 is MNHEY and CDR2 is SVGEGT. For the CDR3, the DNA is TGTGCCAGCACCCGCGGGGGACTAGCGGGTTACAATGAGCAGTTCTTC. It is translated as CASTRGGLAGYNEQFF.

This clonotype occurred a few times. The V call is TRBV12-3 or TRBV12-4, the J call TRBJ1-5; no definite D call. V lost 4 bases to trimming and J lost 0 bases, with 10 bases between them. The CDR3 loop spans 15 amino acids. The CDR3 loop is CASSWGGASNQPQHF. CDR3 bases: TGTGCCAGCAGTTGGGGAGGAGCTAGCAATCAGCCCCAGCATTTT.

This clonotype appeared a few times. V is TRBV20-1 and J is TRBJ2-5; TRBD2 matches 8 bases. Germline CDR1 reads DFQATT; CDR2 reads SNEGSKA (reference sequence). This CDR3 is built from 13 residues. J lost 1 base, V lost 4 bases, and 2 bases had no gene match. The CDR3 sequence: CSAIRGGQETQYF. The DNA for the CDR3 is TGCAGTGCTATACGGGGGGGCCAAGAGACCCAGTACTTC.

This clonotype was recorded many times. This chain uses TRBV7-2 with TRBJ2-6, with D perhaps matching TRBD1 or TRBD2 (6 bases each). The CDR3 runs 17 residues. With 5 bases removed from V and 4 bases from J, the gap between germline ends came to 18 bases. Germline V gene data show CDR1 as SGHTA and CDR2 as FQGNSA. The CDR3 nucleotides read TGTGCCAGCAGCCTCCGGGGGACATGGGCCGGGGCCAACGTCCTGACTTTC. Translating it yields CASSLRGTWAGANVLTF.

V usage is TRBV29-1 and J usage is TRBJ2-7; D might be TRBD1 (5 bases). The length of the CDR3 is 11 residues. Looked up from germline, CDR1 is SQVTM and CDR2 is ANQGSEA. Trimming cost V 4 bases and J 8 bases, with 12 bases left between them. The CDR3 DNA sequence: TGCAGCGTTGTGGGGCAGGGCCAGCAGTACTTC. Amino acid sequence: CSVVGQGQQYF.

The chain couples TRBV4-1 to TRBJ1-4, with D possibly TRBD1 on 6 matching bases. The ends were cut back, 0 bases at V and 8 bases at J, with 16 bases in the middle. The CDR3 is 16 residues long. Germline V lookup: CDR1 MGHRA, CDR2 YSYEKL. CDR3 in amino acids: CASSQDQSGAGEKLFF. The CDR3 coding sequence is TGCGCCAGCAGCCAAGATCAGTCAGGGGCGGGAGAAAAACTGTTTTTT.

The chain is built from TRBV6-8 and TRBJ1-1; no firm D call. The germline V gene has CDR1 MNHGY and CDR2 SAAAGT. The V end lost 5 bases, the J end lost 6 bases, and 1 base lay between the germline ends. The CDR3 length is 9 residues. The CDR3 loop reads CASSPEAFF. The CDR3, as DNA: TGTGCCAGCAGTCCTGAAGCTTTCTTT.

CDR3 amino acids: CASSPLIAGGRDEQYF. CDR3 DNA: TGTGCCAGCTCACCCCTCATAGCGGGAGGGCGGGACGAGCAGTACTTC. The chain is built from TRBV18 and TRBJ2-7; 11 bases match TRBD2. V lost 3 bases and J lost 5; bases outside the gene matches: 9. The germline V gene encodes CDR1 KGHSH and CDR2 LQKENI. This CDR3 is 16 amino acids long. The complete variable domain, with remaining parts taken from reference TRBV18 and TRBJ2-7, reads NAGVMQNPRHLVRRRGQEARLRCSPMKGHSHVYWYRQLPEEGLKFMVYLQKENIIDESGMPKERFSAEFPKEGPSILRIQQVVRGDSAAYFCASSPLIAGGRDEQYFGPGTRLTVT.

This clonotype was seen more than once but under ten times. This chain uses TRBV27 with TRBJ2-1; D not resolved. Trimming left V 8 bases short and J 7 bases short, with 18 bases between. From germline, CDR1 is MNHEY and CDR2 SMNVEV (reference sequence). This CDR3 has 14 residues. This CDR3 is CASLRPGSHNEQFF. The CDR3 DNA reads as TGTGCCAGCCTCCGTCCGGGCTCACATAATGAGCAGTTCTTC.

The DNA for the CDR3 is TGCGCCAGCAGCCAAGATCGTGCCATGGACACTGAAGCTTTCTTT. This sequence encodes CASSQDRAMDTEAFF. The gene calls are TRBV4-3 and TRBJ1-1; the D is unclear. This CDR3 is 15 amino acids long. Germline CDR1 is LGHNA and CDR2 is YSLEER. With 0 bases removed from V and 3 bases from J, the gap between germline ends came to 11 bases.

This chain links TRBV7-2 with TRBJ2-2; 11 bases are a match to TRBD2. In germline, CDR1 is SGHTA, CDR2 FQGNSA. The junction had 8 bases not matched to a gene; V was cut back by 5 bases and J by 6 bases. The CDR3 extends over 16 amino acids. CDR3: CASSTLAGVGPGELFF. DNA for the CDR3: TGTGCCAGCAGCACACTAGCGGGAGTAGGTCCCGGGGAGCTGTTTTTT. Variable domain in full (rest from reference TRBV7-2 and TRBJ2-2): GAGVSQSPSNKVTEKGKDVELRCDPISGHTALYWYRQSLGQGLEFLIYFQGNSAPDKSGLPSDRFSAERTGGSVSTLTIQRTQQEDSAVYLCASSTLAGVGPGELFFGEGSRLTVL.

This clonotype has a single count. The chain has TRBV27 and TRBJ1-1; a possible D gene is TRBD1 (5 bases). The germline V gene encodes CDR1 MNHEY and CDR2 SMNVEV (reference sequence). CDR3 length: 15 residues. Trimming removed 0 bases from V and 1 base from J, with 9 bases in between. CDR3 in DNA: TGTGCCAGCAGTTTATCCGGGGGAGAGAACACTGAAGCTTTCTTT. This sequence encodes CASSLSGGENTEAFF.

The table lists this clonotype with many counts. CDR3 residues: CASSLITGGHEQYF. The CDR3 DNA reads TGTGCCAGCAGCTTAATTACGGGGGGCCACGAGCAGTACTTC. This chain joins TRBV7-2 and TRBJ2-7, with TRBD2 as a possible D gene (7 bases). Trimming removed 2 bases from V and 5 bases from J, with 13 bases in between. The length of the CDR3 is 14 residues. Looked up from germline, CDR1 is SGHTA and CDR2 is FQGNSA.

This clonotype occurred once. Written as DNA, the CDR3 is TGTGCCAGCAGCTTGATCGGGACAGACTCTGAAGCTTTCTTT. Translation gives CASSLIGTDSEAFF. The chain carries TRBV5-6 and TRBJ1-1; TRBD1 aligns across 7 bases. CDR3 length: 14 residues. Unmatched junction bases numbered 6, after V lost 1 base and J lost 6 bases. Germline V gene data show CDR1 as SGHDT and CDR2 as YYEEEE.